The text below deals with one TCR beta chain. Its antigen specificity is not known. No much larger clone is present one base from it, and per-base qualities are unavailable. The data were obtained in a study of blood T cell repertoires in COVID-19 (dated by TCRdb to the early 2020s). A note on the overall study: Samples from collaborators originated in the United States, Italy and Spain and spanned both the acute and convalescent phases of COVID-19. The prospective study material was composed of cDNA or gDNA derived from T cells, B-cell-depleted T cells, or PBMCs. Subjects who had been exposed to COVID-19, were actively infected with it, or had recovered from it provided the deeply sampled blood TCRbeta repertoires that made up the dataset. A freely available public database, intended as a resource for researchers studying the immune response to SARS-CoV-2, is where the repertoires were released. Samples came from the ongoing ImmuneRACE study (first 160 participants) plus 1,254 subjects from 6 global collaborators. The sample metadata nearly always contained a de-identified subject ID, COVID-19 status, age in years and sex. Where HLA class I and class II types were available, the types were taken from metadata supplied by the sample provider, not from assay-based typing.

In the prospective study, participants were roughly 18 to 90 years old, resided in 24 geographic areas of the United States, and were enrolled through a virtual design. Cohort assignment in the prospective study relied on participant-reported clinical history from a screening survey and a study questionnaire. Recovered participants in ImmuneRACE Cohort 3 were defined as having two consecutive negative NP/OP PCR tests, clearance from a healthcare professional, or resolution of symptoms. In the prospective study, whole blood, serum and a nasopharyngeal or oropharyngeal swab were collected from each participant by mobile phlebotomists. Over a 2-month period, participants in the prospective study had the option of providing additional blood draws and questionnaires. Before DNA extraction, prospective study blood samples were shipped either frozen or at room temperature. Taken from the germline V gene, the CDR1 and CDR2 loops are LGHNA and YSLEER. The CDR3 covers 17 residues, taking in both the cysteine and the phenylalanine. The CDR3 DNA has 51 bases and is translated from base 1. The germline ends are 15 bases apart after V is trimmed by 1 base and J by 0 bases.

What the research found in general, with its limitations: How much clinical and demographic metadata was included differed by source and by participant, and the metadata was provided uncurated.

TCRbeta CDR3 regions were amplified from genomic DNA by means of the immunoSEQ Assay, a bias-controlled multiplex PCR. The authors' pipeline ran thus. Within the assay, amplification of reference gene primers was used to estimate how many nucleated cells each sample contained. To quantify the absolute abundance of each unique TCRbeta CDR3 rearrangement, sequence reads were collapsed and filtered. Productive Simpson clonality was computed per sample as the square root of Simpson's diversity index over productive rearrangements. TCRdb's version of the immuneACCESS table is confined to in-frame rearrangements and falls short of the full clone set. An unresolved V gene accounts for under half of the shortfall where checked; the remainder is of unknown origin. V and J calls and clone size are those listed in that table; D and trimming were worked out from the DNA. The table for this sample lists under 300,000 clones; 88% of them were counted only once. Together, the top ten hold 0.75% to 1% of the sample.

This chain is built from TRBV4-3 and TRBJ1-1; a tentative D call is TRBD1 (5 bases match). Sample: PBMCs or T cells enriched from blood (not recorded which). This sequence originates from a woman in her 30s who had recovered from COVID-19. The encoded CDR3 is CASSQVAEGLLNTEAFF. In nucleotide form, the sequence is TGCGCCAGCAGCCAAGTCGCGGAGGGGTTATTGAACACTGAAGCTTTCTTT.